This entry lists 24 T cell receptor beta chains sequenced from one sample in a study of T cell responses to AZD1222 COVID-19 vaccine (dated by TCRdb to the early 2020s). In the paper's terms, the time point label means: baseline before first vaccination. Library construction relied on the immunoSEQ multiplex PCR assay. The source is immuneACCESS, and TCRdb retained only in-frame sequences with V and J called. Part of the clones is not carried over; for the studies checked, unresolved V genes explain less than half of this, and the remainder is unexplained. The sample table lists 150,000 or so clones, over 85% of them with a count of one. Over 4% of the sample goes to the ten largest clones. The sequencing used peripheral blood, collected on day 0 of AZD1222 vaccination. These receptor sequences come from an adult in good health.

V usage is TRBV3-1 (or the pseudogene TRBV3-2) and J usage is TRBJ1-2; 9 nucleotides match TRBD1. V dropped 4 bases and J dropped 5; count of bases not matched to a gene: 8. Germline assignment: CDR1 LGHDT and CDR2 YNNKEL (reference sequence). This CDR3 spans 15 amino acids. DNA of the CDR3: TGTGCCAGCAGCCCGGGGACAGGGAAAATTTATGGCTACACCTTC. It specifies CASSPGTGKIYGYTF.

CDR3 amino acids: CASSQDLVAQYF. DNA for the CDR3: TGCGCCAGCAGCCAAGATCTCGTGGCCCAGTACTTC. The chain is built from TRBV4-1 and TRBJ2-5; D not resolved. Germline V gives CDR1 MGHRA, CDR2 YSYEKL. V was pared by 0 bases and J by 9 bases, with 8 bases between. The CDR3 is 12 amino acids.

This chain links TRBV13 with TRBJ2-5; D ambiguous. CDR1 PRHDT and CDR2 FYEKMQ come from the germline V gene (reference sequence). V lost 4 bases and J lost 0, with 6 bases in between. The CDR3 has 13 amino acids. CDR3 loop: CASSSGNQETQYF. CDR3 in DNA: TGTGCCAGCAGCTCCGGAAACCAAGAGACCCAGTACTTC.

V usage is TRBV30 and J usage is TRBJ2-1, with D possibly TRBD2 on 6 matching bases. The germline CDR1 and CDR2 sequences are GTSNPN and SVGIG (reference sequence). V lost 5 bases and J lost 0, with 20 bases in between. The length of the CDR3 is 17 residues. The CDR3: CAWGGTDGRSSYNEQFF. CDR3 bases: TGTGCCTGGGGGGGGACCGACGGACGGAGCTCCTACAATGAGCAGTTCTTC.

J is TRBJ2-7 and V is TRBV29-1; D may match TRBD1 or TRBD2 (5 bases each). V lost 8 bases to trimming and J lost 1 base, with 15 bases between them. In germline, CDR1 is SQVTM, CDR2 ANQGSEA. The CDR3 loop spans 13 amino acids. CDR3 DNA sequence: TGCAGCATCAAAACGGGGACGTCCTACGAGCAGTACTTC. Translation: CSIKTGTSYEQYF.

The V and J genes are TRBV7-2 and TRBJ1-3, with 8 bases fitting TRBD1. CDR3 length: 14 amino acids. Germline CDR1 SGHTA, CDR2 FQGNSA. V lost 1 base and J lost 8; bases outside the gene matches: 4. The CDR3 DNA is TGTGCCAGCAGCTTAGGGACAGGGAGTTACACCATATATTTT. It translates to CASSLGTGSYTIYF.

The V gene is TRBV7-2, the J gene TRBJ1-1; D unclear. CDR1 is SGHTA and CDR2 is FQGNSA in the germline V gene. The CDR3 has 13 amino acids. V lost 1 base and J lost 7, with 10 bases in between. Here the CDR3 DNA reads TGTGCCAGCAGCTTAGTAACTGCGTTTGAAGCTTTCTTT. Protein product: CASSLVTAFEAFF.

DNA of the CDR3: TGTGCCAGCAGCTACCGACAGGGGGATGAAAAACTGTTTTTT. This translates into CASSYRQGDEKLFF. The J gene is TRBJ1-4, the V gene TRBV7-3; TRBD1 matches 9 bases. The length of the CDR3 is 14 residues. With V trimmed by 4 bases and J by 6 bases, 3 bases remained unmatched. CDR1 is SGHTA and CDR2 is FQGTGA in the germline V gene.

This chain links TRBV7-6 with TRBJ1-1, with TRBD1 matching over 8 bases. Germline lookup yields CDR1 SGHVS and CDR2 FNYEAQ. V lost 4 bases, J lost 6 bases, and 10 bases stayed unmatched. The length of the CDR3 is 15 residues. DNA for the CDR3: TGTGCCAGCAGCTCCGGACAGGGAGGGATGGCTGAAGCTTTCTTT. Translating gives CASSSGQGGMAEAFF.

The chain joins TRBV7-9 to TRBJ2-7; no clear D gene. Trimming pared 5 bases from V and 4 bases from J, leaving 9 bases between. Per germline, CDR1 SEHNR and CDR2 FQNEAQ (reference sequence). This CDR3 region has 12 residues. DNA for the CDR3: TGTGCCAGCAGCCGCGACGGATACGAGCAGTACTTC. This gives the protein CASSRDGYEQYF.

This chain joins TRBV7-9 and TRBJ1-6; D gene ambiguous. The CDR3 length is 13 residues. V was pared by 3 bases and J by 5 bases, with 5 bases between. Per the germline V gene, CDR1 is SEHNR and CDR2 is FQNEAQ (reference sequence). The CDR3 here is CASSLKDNSPLHF. In DNA, the CDR3 is TGTGCCAGCAGCTTGAAGGATAATTCACCCCTCCACTTT.

The genes are TRBV19 and TRBJ2-2; D not resolved. CDR3 length equals 13 residues. Germline V gene data show CDR1 as LNHDA and CDR2 as SQIVND (reference sequence). V gave up 6 bases and J gave up 0 bases, with 5 bases separating them. The CDR3 sequence: CASRDPNTGELFF. CDR3 coding DNA: TGTGCCAGTAGAGACCCGAACACCGGGGAGCTGTTTTTT.

The chain uses TRBV27 and TRBJ2-7, with D tentatively TRBD1 (5 bases). The germline CDR1 and CDR2 sequences are MNHEY and SMNVEV (reference sequence). V gave up 6 bases and J gave up 2 bases, with 11 bases separating them. CDR3 length equals 13 residues. CDR3 nucleotides: TGTGCCAGCAGACCTCAGGACACCTACGAGCAGTACTTC. Translated: CASRPQDTYEQYF.

The V call is TRBV19, the J call TRBJ2-3, with 7 bases that match TRBD2. The CDR3 runs to 16 residues. Germline assignment: CDR1 LNHDA and CDR2 SQIVND (reference sequence). V was pared by 7 bases and J by 0 bases, with 10 bases of the junction left unmatched. The chain's CDR3 is CASTSLASGSTDTQYF. CDR3 sequence (DNA): TGTGCCAGTACCTCTCTAGCTAGCGGTAGCACAGATACGCAGTATTTT.

The rearrangement links TRBV18 to TRBJ1-5; 10 bases agree with TRBD1. The germline gives CDR1 KGHSH, CDR2 LQKENI. The CDR3 totals 15 residues. The V segment lost 5 bases and the J segment 3 bases; nucleotides outside the gene matches: 4. The CDR3 nucleotides are TGTGCCAGCTCAGCCGGGACAGGGGACAATCAGCCCCAGCATTTT. Translating it yields CASSAGTGDNQPQHF.

The rearrangement joins TRBV2 to TRBJ2-2, with 8 positions matching TRBD2. V was pared by 1 base and J by 4 bases, with 5 bases of the junction left unmatched. Germline CDR1 reads SNHLY; CDR2 reads FYNNEI. The CDR3 covers 16 residues. The CDR3 region has the DNA TGTGCCAGCAGTGAAGTCATGGCGGGAGGCACCGGGGAGCTGTTTTTT. Residues: CASSEVMAGGTGELFF.

The V and J genes are TRBV5-1 and TRBJ1-1; D is perhaps TRBD1 (6 bases). The CDR3 spans 14 residues. V lost 1 base to trimming and J lost 2 bases, with 9 bases between them. The germline V gene encodes CDR1 SGHRS and CDR2 YFSETQ. The CDR3 reads CASSLTGTNTEAFF. The CDR3 bases are TGCGCCAGCAGCTTGACAGGGACTAACACTGAAGCTTTCTTT.

This chain links TRBV24-1 with TRBJ1-4; the D is unclear. The V end was cut by 1 base, the J end by 7 bases, with 6 bases between. The germline V gene has CDR1 KGHDR and CDR2 SFDVKD. The CDR3 runs 13 residues. The CDR3 coding sequence is TGTGCCACCAGTGATTTTATTATTGAAAAACTGTTTTTT. Its protein is CATSDFIIEKLFF.

V and J are TRBV9 and TRBJ2-3, with D possibly TRBD2 on 5 matching bases. This CDR3 has 16 amino acids. Germline lookup yields CDR1 SGDLS and CDR2 YYNGEE. Between the trimmed V and J ends, which lost 3 bases and 3 bases, there was a span of 17 bases. CDR3 amino acids: CASSEEDEGETDTQYF. CDR3 nucleotide sequence: TGTGCCAGCAGCGAGGAGGATGAGGGCGAGACAGATACGCAGTATTTT.

This clone was seen more than once but under ten times. The V call is TRBV4-1, the J call TRBJ2-5; 7 nucleotides align to TRBD2. The trim removed 4 bases at V and 0 bases at J, leaving 5 bases unmatched. This CDR3 contains 15 residues. Looked up from germline, CDR1 is MGHRA and CDR2 is YSYEKL. CDR3 region: CASSLVAGNQETQYF. The CDR3 region has the DNA TGCGCCAGCAGCCTCGTAGCGGGCAACCAAGAGACCCAGTACTTC.

The gene calls are TRBV7-9 and TRBJ2-7; D might be TRBD1 or TRBD2, each matching 5 bases. Germline lookup yields CDR1 SEHNR and CDR2 FQNEAQ (reference sequence). V lost 3 bases and J lost 2, with 14 bases in between. The CDR3 is 15 amino acids. The CDR3 DNA is TGTGCCAGCAGCTTTGGTTCCGGGACCCCCTACGAGCAGTACTTC. Its protein is CASSFGSGTPYEQYF.

The V gene is TRBV18, the J gene TRBJ2-7; D may match TRBD1 or TRBD2 (5 bases each). Deletions cut 5 bases from V and 3 bases from J, with 14 bases between. Germline V gene lookup returns CDR1 KGHSH and CDR2 LQKENI. CDR3 length equals 14 residues. In DNA, the CDR3 is TGTGCCAGCTCATCTATCCGGGACGACTACGAGCAGTACTTC. This translates into CASSSIRDDYEQYF.

Relative to its sample, this clone is medium-sized (0.01 to 0.1%). The rearrangement uses TRBV28 and TRBJ2-2, with unresolved D. This CDR3 has 15 amino acids. Between the trimmed V and J ends, which lost 4 bases and 3 bases, there was a span of 12 bases. Germline assignment: CDR1 MDHEN and CDR2 SYDVKM. This CDR3 reads CASSSGQVDTGELFF. As DNA, the CDR3 is TGTGCCAGCAGTTCCGGCCAGGTGGACACCGGGGAGCTGTTTTTT.

CDR3 amino acids: CASSLARGRSRDTEAFF. The CDR3 bases are TGTGCCAGCAGCCTAGCCCGTGGCAGATCGAGAGACACTGAAGCTTTCTTT. J is TRBJ1-1 and V is TRBV11-2; no firm D call. This CDR3 contains 17 residues. V was trimmed by 5 bases and J by 3 bases, leaving 22 bases between them. Germline V CDR1 and CDR2: SGHAT, FQNNGV.